A single sample is the source of the 26 T cell receptor beta chains below, sequenced in a study of T cells in localized non-small cell lung cancer (dated by TCRdb to the early 2020s). Receptor libraries were prepared by the immunoSEQ multiplex PCR assay. Not all clones reach the TCRdb copy of this immuneACCESS table, which keeps in-frame sequences only. Checked studies attribute under half of the gap to unresolved V genes and leave the rest unexplained. The sample contains 55,000 to 65,000 clones, around 90% of them found a single time. Jointly, the top ten make up roughly 21% of the sample. Sequenced material: peripheral blood, taken before any cancer treatment. These receptors were taken from a man between 40 and 70 years old with stage I squamous cell lung carcinoma.

The chain couples TRBV28 to TRBJ2-7, with 10 nucleotides matching TRBD2. This CDR3 has 14 residues. The V gene's germline CDR1 is MDHEN and CDR2 SYDVKM. Trimming took 3 bases from V and 5 from J; bases not matched to a gene: 4. The CDR3 DNA follows: TGTGCCAGCAGTTTTATAGCGGGAGGCCACGAGCAGTACTTC. It encodes CASSFIAGGHEQYF.

The chain uses TRBV7-9 and TRBJ2-7; the match to TRBD1 covers 9 bases. After removal of 5 bases from V and 3 bases from J, the junction contained 11 bases not matched to a gene. There are 16 residues in the CDR3. Germline CDR1 reads SEHNR; CDR2 reads FQNEAQ (reference sequence). CDR3 sequence: CASSLMYRGRIYEQYF. The CDR3 DNA reads TGTGCCAGCAGCCTCATGTACAGGGGGCGTATCTACGAGCAGTACTTC.

This chain uses TRBV4-2 with TRBJ2-7; D is ambiguous. Trimming removed 4 bases at V and 8 bases at J, with 15 bases between. This CDR3 comprises 13 residues. Per the germline V gene, CDR1 is LGHNA and CDR2 is YNFKEQ. The CDR3 nucleotides are TGTGCCAGCAGCCGCAGACCCGGCCCCCAGCAGTACTTC. Translating it yields CASSRRPGPQQYF.

The V gene is TRBV7-8, the J gene TRBJ2-1; D remains ambiguous. Trimming shortened V by 1 base and J by 4 bases, and 5 bases separated the two germline ends. Germline V gene lookup returns CDR1 SGHVS and CDR2 FQNEAQ. The CDR3 is 13 amino acids. This chain's CDR3 is CASSLVGYNEQFF. CDR3 in DNA: TGTGCCAGCAGCTTAGTGGGTTACAATGAGCAGTTCTTC.

This chain joins TRBV11-2 and TRBJ1-4; tentative D call: TRBD1 (5 bases). The CDR3 has 18 amino acids. In germline, CDR1 is SGHAT, CDR2 FQNNGV. V lost 0 bases, J lost 0 bases, and 14 bases lay in between. CDR3 coding DNA: TGTGCCAGCAGCTTAGATCCCGGGACGGATTCAACTAATGAAAAACTGTTTTTT. It translates to CASSLDPGTDSTNEKLFF.

V and J are TRBV5-4 and TRBJ2-3; 13 nucleotides line up with TRBD2. The CDR3 loop spans 17 amino acids. CDR1 is SGHNT and CDR2 is YYREEE in the germline V gene (reference sequence). V shed 0 bases and J 5 bases; nucleotides not matched to a gene: 6. The CDR3 region has the DNA TGTGCCAGCAGCTTGGGCGGGACTAGCGGGATGTTAGATACGCAGTATTTT. Its protein is CASSLGGTSGMLDTQYF. Complete variable domain (other parts from reference TRBV5-4 and TRBJ2-3): ETGVTQSPTHLIKTRGQQVTLRCSSQSGHNTVSWYQQALGQGPQFIFQYYREEENGRGNFPPRFSGLQFPNYSSELNVNALELDDSALYLCASSLGGTSGMLDTQYFGPGTRLTVL.

The rearrangement uses TRBV30 and TRBJ2-3; no firm D call. Per the germline V gene, CDR1 is GTSNPN and CDR2 is SVGIG (reference sequence). The CDR3 is 14 amino acids. Between the trimmed V and J ends, which lost 4 bases and 0 bases, there was a span of 11 bases. The CDR3 here is CAWNPTGSTDTQYF. In nucleotides, the CDR3 is TGTGCCTGGAACCCCACCGGGAGCACAGATACGCAGTATTTT.

The chain employs TRBV5-1 and TRBJ2-3; D is possibly TRBD1 or TRBD2 (5 bases each). The CDR3 extends over 15 amino acids. Trimming left V 0 bases short and J 2 bases short, with 10 bases between. Germline-derived CDR1 and CDR2 are SGHRS and YFSETQ. The chain's CDR3 is CASSLDPGPTDTQYF. The CDR3 DNA reads TGCGCCAGCAGCTTGGACCCGGGGCCCACAGATACGCAGTATTTT.

In nucleotides, the CDR3 is TGTGCCAGCAGTGAAGCAGTGGTACTCACAGATACGCAGTATTTT. This encodes CASSEAVVLTDTQYF. The chain combines TRBV6-1 with TRBJ2-3, with D uncertain. The CDR3 has 15 residues. Trimming pared 0 bases from V and 2 bases from J, leaving 9 bases between. Germline values: CDR1 MNHNS, CDR2 SASEGT.

The rearrangement links TRBV5-1 to TRBJ1-4; D perhaps matches TRBD1 (6 bases). The length of the CDR3 is 16 residues. The V gene lost 4 bases and the J gene lost 8 bases, with 21 bases spanning the gap. CDR1 SGHRS and CDR2 YFSETQ come from the germline V gene. CDR3 residues: CASSPTPQGGGEKLFF. In DNA, the CDR3 is TGCGCCAGCAGCCCTACCCCACAGGGAGGAGGAGAAAAACTGTTTTTT.

The V and J genes are TRBV4-3 and TRBJ1-5; no firm D call. The CDR3 runs to 13 residues. The V gene lost 0 bases and the J gene lost 7 bases, with 7 bases spanning the gap. Per germline, CDR1 LGHNA and CDR2 YSLEER. The CDR3 here is CASSQDRIQPQHF. The DNA of the CDR3 is TGCGCCAGCAGCCAAGATCGAATCCAGCCCCAGCATTTT.

The V and J genes are TRBV30 and TRBJ2-5; D is possibly TRBD2 (5 bases). V lost 1 base to trimming and J lost 2 bases, with 17 bases between them. From germline, CDR1 is GTSNPN and CDR2 SVGIG (reference sequence). The CDR3 totals 16 residues. The CDR3 DNA follows: TGTGCCTGGAGTGCGGGCTCTAGCAGTAGTCAAGAGACCCAGTACTTC. Translation: CAWSAGSSSSQETQYF. Complete variable domain (other parts from reference TRBV30 and TRBJ2-5): SQTIHQWPATLVQPVGSPLSLECTVEGTSNPNLYWYRQAAGRGLQLLFYSVGIGQISSEVPQNLSASRPQDRQFILSSKKLLLSDSGFYLCAWSAGSSSSQETQYFGPGTRLLVL.

The CDR3 DNA is TGTGCCAGCACCACCCCCTCGGGACAGGGCGCGCCCTACGAGCAGTACTTC. Translating gives CASTTPSGQGAPYEQYF. The V call is TRBV19, the J call TRBJ2-7; the match to TRBD1 covers 9 bases. CDR1 and CDR2 from the germline V gene are LNHDA and SQIVND (reference sequence). This CDR3 has 17 residues. V lost 9 bases, J lost 2 bases, and 17 bases stayed unmatched.

CDR3 in DNA: TGTGCCAGCTCACCTCTCGCTAGCGGAAACACCGGGGAGCTGTTTTTT. Amino acids: CASSPLASGNTGELFF. The chain is built from TRBV18 and TRBJ2-2; 7 nucleotides align to TRBD2. Trimming removed 3 bases from V and 2 bases from J; junction bases left unmatched: 6. The germline CDR1 and CDR2 sequences are KGHSH and LQKENI. CDR3 length: 16 amino acids. Variable domain in full (rest from reference TRBV18 and TRBJ2-2): NAGVMQNPRHLVRRRGQEARLRCSPMKGHSHVYWYRQLPEEGLKFMVYLQKENIIDESGMPKERFSAEFPKEGPSILRIQQVVRGDSAAYFCASSPLASGNTGELFFGEGSRLTVL.

The V gene is TRBV5-6, the J gene TRBJ1-4; a weak D match, TRBD1 (6 bases). Germline values: CDR1 SGHDT, CDR2 YYEEEE. The CDR3 has 15 amino acids. The V and J ends lost 4 bases and 0 bases respectively, with 10 bases between them. The CDR3 coding sequence is TGTGCCAGCAGCCCCACAGGGTCAACTAATGAAAAACTGTTTTTT. Translated, it gives CASSPTGSTNEKLFF.

This clone was found once. The chain is built from TRBV19 and TRBJ1-1, with a tentative D call TRBD1 (6 bases). This CDR3 spans 13 amino acids. V shed 3 bases and J shed 6 bases, with 11 bases lying between them. Germline assignment: CDR1 LNHDA and CDR2 SQIVND (reference sequence). The CDR3 protein is CASSIKGQSEAFF. In nucleotides, the CDR3 is TGTGCCAGTAGTATCAAAGGACAGTCTGAAGCTTTCTTT.

The chain employs TRBV9 and TRBJ1-5, with D uncertain. The CDR3 length is 13 residues. Germline V gives CDR1 SGDLS, CDR2 YYNGEE. The ends were cut back, 0 bases at V and 7 bases at J, with 8 bases in the middle. In DNA, the CDR3 is TGTGCCAGCAGCGTAGGGCTGGAGCAGCCCCAGCATTTT. Protein sequence: CASSVGLEQPQHF.

The J gene is TRBJ2-7, the V gene TRBV7-6; TRBD2 agrees at 8 bases. Unmatched junction bases numbered 4, after V lost 8 bases and J lost 1 base. The CDR3 spans 13 residues. Germline V lookup: CDR1 SGHVS, CDR2 FNYEAQ. Here the CDR3 reads CASGLAGSYEQYF. The CDR3 region has the DNA TGTGCCAGCGGGCTAGCGGGTTCCTACGAGCAGTACTTC.

This chain links TRBV28 with TRBJ2-1; no reliable D call. Per germline, CDR1 MDHEN and CDR2 SYDVKM. The CDR3 is 18 residues long. Trimming pared 5 bases from V and 2 bases from J, leaving 22 bases between. CDR3 DNA: TGTGCCAGCAGTCCCTTCATTGACTCTAAAGGCACCTACAATGAGCAGTTCTTC. Amino acid sequence: CASSPFIDSKGTYNEQFF.

The V and J genes are TRBV14 and TRBJ2-2; no definite D call. The CDR3 covers 15 residues. Germline V gene data show CDR1 as SGHDN and CDR2 as FVKESK. V lost 1 base, J lost 0 bases, and 6 bases lay in between. CDR3 region: CASSQGWPNTGELFF. The DNA of the CDR3 is TGTGCCAGCAGCCAAGGTTGGCCGAACACCGGGGAGCTGTTTTTT.

The chain combines TRBV15 with TRBJ2-5, with 7 bases lining up with TRBD2. There are 14 residues in the CDR3. With 5 bases clipped from V and 5 bases from J, the junction kept 8 bases outside the gene matches. The germline gives CDR1 LNHNV, CDR2 YYDKDF (reference sequence). Here the CDR3 DNA reads TGTGCCACCAGCGGCGGGCGGGAGTGGGAGACCCAGTACTTC. It specifies CATSGGREWETQYF. The full variable domain, its missing parts supplied by reference TRBV15 and TRBJ2-5, is DAMVIQNPRYQVTQFGKPVTLSCSQTLNHNVMYWYQQKSSQAPKLLFHYYDKDFNNEADTPDNFQSRRPNTSFCFLDIRSPGLGDTAMYLCATSGGREWETQYFGPGTRLLVL.

This clone was recorded once. The V and J genes are TRBV27 and TRBJ2-1; 10 positions match TRBD2. The junction had 5 bases not matched to a gene; V was cut back by 10 bases and J by 2 bases. The CDR3 sequence is 14 residues long. The germline gives CDR1 MNHEY, CDR2 SMNVEV (reference sequence). The CDR3 sequence: CATLAGGTYNEQFF. The DNA for the CDR3 is TGTGCCACCTTAGCGGGGGGTACCTACAATGAGCAGTTCTTC.

V gene TRBV4-3 combines with J gene TRBJ1-1; TRBD1 is a possible D gene (6 bases). This CDR3 contains 16 residues. V was clipped by 0 bases and J by 4 bases, with 15 bases between them. Germline V gives CDR1 LGHNA, CDR2 YSLEER. The CDR3 DNA sequence: TGCGCCAGCAGCCAAGAAGTGCAAACAGGGACCACTGAAGCTTTCTTT. Translated: CASSQEVQTGTTEAFF.

V usage is TRBV23-1 and J usage is TRBJ2-3, with unresolved D. TRBV23-1 is filed as an ORF, its function uncertain. The CDR3 runs to 16 residues. The germline V and J ends were trimmed by 3 bases and 3 bases, with 16 bases remaining between them. In DNA, the CDR3 is TGCGCCAGCAGTCAGGCGGCAGTAGCCGGGACAGATACGCAGTATTTT. Its translation: CASSQAAVAGTDTQYF.

This chain connects TRBV6-6 to TRBJ2-7, with D possibly being TRBD1 (6 bases). CDR1 is MNHNY, CDR2 SVGAGI, per germline (reference sequence). The CDR3 runs 14 residues. With 5 bases removed from V and 2 bases from J, the gap between germline ends came to 13 bases. CDR3 DNA: TGTGCCAGCAGTAATACGGGACACCCCTACGAGCAGTACTTC. Translated, it gives CASSNTGHPYEQYF.

The chain recombines TRBV30 with TRBJ2-3; 12 positions agree with TRBD2. CDR3 length equals 18 residues. CDR1 is GTSNPN and CDR2 is SVGIG in the germline V gene (reference sequence). J lost 1 base, V lost 2 bases, and 10 bases had no gene match. The CDR3: CAWSPGASGRVGTDTQYF. The DNA of the CDR3 is TGTGCCTGGAGTCCGGGCGCTAGCGGGAGGGTTGGCACAGATACGCAGTATTTT.